This TCR beta chain originates from a study of T-cell memory formation after mild COVID-19. TCRdb used MiXCR to reprocess the 5' RACE reads, holding one entry per CDR3 protein. The table includes under 350,000 distinct CDR3 sequences, roughly 16% detected once. This clonotype has more than one count but fewer than ten. V lost 0 bases and J lost 2, with 13 bases in between. The V gene's germline CDR1 is LGHDT and CDR2 YNNKEL (reference sequence). The CDR3 runs 16 residues. V and J are TRBV3-1 and TRBJ1-2; the D is unclear. Sequenced material: PBMCs or a T cell subset sorted from them (not recorded which). This TCR was sampled from a man aged 18 to 29 who had mild COVID-19 (a few samples of this study predate the infection). Cell type and time point are not known. This CDR3 reads CASSQDRWAGNYGYTF. DNA for the CDR3: TGTGCCAGCAGCCAAGATCGTTGGGCGGGGAACTATGGCTACACCTTC.